The 26 T cell receptor beta chains below were found in one sample sequenced in a study of cytomegalovirus exposure and HLA in healthy donors (TCRdb year 2017). Receptor amplification or capture employed the immunoSEQ multiplex PCR assay. The clones in this table, taken by TCRdb from immuneACCESS, are in-frame only. Not every clone is retained; where verified, under half of the shortfall comes from an unresolved V gene, and the cause of the rest is unknown. Counted in this sample were tens of thousands of clones; approximately 97% of them appeared once. The leading ten clones occupy 1.5% to 2% of the sample. Sample: PBMCs. The receptors come from a woman aged 18-30 years in good health and CMV-seropositive.

The V and J genes are TRBV19 and TRBJ2-7; 10 positions match TRBD1. The CDR3 has 15 amino acids. The germline V gene has CDR1 LNHDA and CDR2 SQIVND (reference sequence). The J segment lost 4 bases and the V segment lost 5 bases, leaving 8 bases of the junction unmatched. CDR3 bases: TGTGCCAGTAGTGGCCACCGGGACAGGGGATACGAGCAGTACTTC. This gives the protein CASSGHRDRGYEQYF.

This rearrangement joins TRBV28 to TRBJ2-3, with TRBD2 as a possible D gene (5 bases). This CDR3 is 17 amino acids long. CDR1 and CDR2 (germline): MDHEN, SYDVKM. With 5 bases removed from V and 8 bases from J, the gap between germline ends came to 26 bases. The DNA of the CDR3 is TGTGCCAGCAGTACTCCTCTTGTTACGCGGGCCGAGGGTACGCAGTATTTT. Translation gives CASSTPLVTRAEGTQYF.

This clone has a single count. V and J are TRBV28 and TRBJ2-6, with 8 bases identical to TRBD2. Trimming removed 5 bases from V and 8 bases from J; junction bases left unmatched: 5. The CDR3 runs to 14 residues. Germline V gives CDR1 MDHEN, CDR2 SYDVKM. CDR3 region: CASSREGGTNVLTF. CDR3 in DNA: TGTGCCAGCAGTCGGGAGGGAGGGACCAACGTCCTGACTTTC.

The chain combines TRBV7-3 with TRBJ2-6, with D tentatively TRBD2 (5 bases). The V gene lost 5 bases and the J gene lost 3 bases, with 14 bases spanning the gap. The CDR3 sequence is 16 residues long. Germline CDR1 reads SGHTA; CDR2 reads FQGTGA. The CDR3 loop reads CASSPTGGSGANVLTF. Written as DNA, the CDR3 is TGTGCCAGCAGCCCCACGGGTGGGAGTGGGGCCAACGTCCTGACTTTC.

V usage is TRBV25-1 and J usage is TRBJ2-1; a possible D gene is TRBD2 (6 bases). Germline V CDR1 and CDR2: MGHDK, SYGVNS. The CDR3 length is 16 residues. V shed 3 bases and J shed 7 bases, with 19 bases lying between them. The CDR3 protein is CASSESAEGGLNEQFF. For the CDR3, the DNA is TGTGCCAGCAGTGAGTCGGCGGAGGGAGGCCTTAATGAGCAGTTCTTC.

The DNA of the CDR3 is TGTGCCTGGAGTGGGGGGCGCATCGATGGCTACACCTTC. This gives the protein CAWSGGRIDGYTF. V and J are TRBV30 and TRBJ1-2, with a weak D call TRBD1 (6 bases). CDR3 length equals 13 residues. The germline CDR1 and CDR2 sequences are GTSNPN and SVGIG (reference sequence). Between the trimmed V and J ends, which lost 1 base and 6 bases, there was a span of 12 bases.

This chain links TRBV19 with TRBJ2-7; TRBD2 matches at 9 bases. With 1 base clipped from V and 0 bases from J, the junction kept 7 bases outside the gene matches. The CDR3 is made up of 17 amino acids. Germline V gives CDR1 LNHDA, CDR2 SQIVND (reference sequence). CDR3 amino acids: CASSIAGGSGSSYEQYF. CDR3 bases: TGTGCCAGTAGTATAGCGGGCGGTAGCGGGAGCTCCTACGAGCAGTACTTC.

The chain employs TRBV27 and TRBJ1-1, with a possible D match to TRBD1 (5 bases). V was cut by 4 bases and J by 0 bases, with 12 bases left in between. CDR1 MNHEY and CDR2 SMNVEV come from the germline V gene (reference sequence). This CDR3 has 15 residues. The CDR3 here is CASSYRRGLNTEAFF. The CDR3 DNA reads TGTGCCAGCAGTTACCGGAGGGGACTGAACACTGAAGCTTTCTTT.

This clone is a singleton in its sample. The genes are TRBV28 and TRBJ1-1, with D unclear. The CDR3 length is 13 residues. Trimming left V 4 bases short and J 4 bases short, with 10 bases between. Germline loops: CDR1 MDHEN, CDR2 SYDVKM. The CDR3 bases are TGTGCCAGCAGTTACCAAAGGAGCACTGAAGCTTTCTTT. It yields the protein CASSYQRSTEAFF.

The chain joins TRBV7-8 to TRBJ1-2, with D tentatively TRBD1 (5 bases). Germline V gene sequence: CDR1 SGHVS, CDR2 FQNEAQ. This CDR3 is 14 amino acids long. V was clipped by 2 bases and J by 4 bases, with 11 bases between them. The CDR3 DNA follows: TGTGCCAGCAGCTTACAGGGATACGGCTATGGCTACACCTTC. Protein product: CASSLQGYGYGYTF.

This chain uses TRBV6-6 with TRBJ2-7; 12 bases are shared with TRBD2. Germline CDR1 and CDR2: MNHNY and SVGAGI (reference sequence). After removal of 5 bases from V and 4 bases from J, the junction contained 6 bases not matched to a gene. This CDR3 spans 15 amino acids. This CDR3 is CASSQLAGGLYEQYF. DNA for the CDR3: TGTGCCAGCAGTCAACTAGCGGGAGGACTTTACGAGCAGTACTTC.

The sample holds one count of this clone. The chain couples TRBV7-9 to TRBJ1-2, with 9 bases lining up with TRBD1. The germline V gene encodes CDR1 SEHNR and CDR2 FQNEAQ (reference sequence). The length of the CDR3 is 17 residues. V trimming: 3 bases; J trimming: 8 bases; junction bases outside the gene matches: 16. CDR3 residues: CASSFPSLRDREEGYTF. The CDR3 DNA follows: TGTGCCAGCAGCTTTCCCAGCCTCCGGGACAGGGAGGAGGGCTACACCTTC.

This chain connects TRBV18 to TRBJ2-3; 8 bases are a match to TRBD2. J was trimmed by 0 bases and V by 3 bases; bases with no gene match: 8. The germline gives CDR1 KGHSH, CDR2 LQKENI. The CDR3 runs to 17 residues. CDR3 sequence: CASSPVGASGSTDTQYF. CDR3 DNA sequence: TGTGCCAGCTCACCTGTGGGGGCTAGCGGGAGCACAGATACGCAGTATTTT.

The chain recombines TRBV7-9 with TRBJ2-7; TRBD1 agrees at 7 bases. The trim removed 5 bases at V and 5 bases at J, leaving 9 bases unmatched. Per germline, CDR1 SEHNR and CDR2 FQNEAQ (reference sequence). The CDR3 is 14 residues long. CDR3 sequence: CASSPRQGRDEQYF. DNA of the CDR3: TGTGCCAGCAGCCCCCGACAGGGCCGAGACGAGCAGTACTTC. The variable domain in full, completed from reference TRBV7-9 and TRBJ2-7, reads DTGVSQNPRHKITKRGQNVTFRCDPISEHNRLYWYRQTLGQGPEFLTYFQNEAQLEKSRLLSDRFSAERPKGSFSTLEIQRTEQGDSAMYLCASSPRQGRDEQYFGPGTRLTVT.

The gene calls are TRBV27 and TRBJ2-2; D might be TRBD1 (6 bases). Trimming stripped 5 bases from V and 6 bases from J, with 16 bases between. Germline V gene lookup returns CDR1 MNHEY and CDR2 SMNVEV (reference sequence). This CDR3 spans 15 amino acids. The CDR3 DNA reads as TGTGCCAGCAGTACAACAGGGCTCGGATCCGGGGAGCTGTTTTTT. Translating it yields CASSTTGLGSGELFF.

The chain combines TRBV6-5 with TRBJ2-5; 8 bases line up with TRBD2. From germline, CDR1 is MNHEY and CDR2 SVGAGI. There are 14 residues in the CDR3. V gave up 7 bases and J gave up 5 bases; unmatched junction bases: 9. In DNA, the CDR3 is TGTGCCAGCATGGGGCGGGAGGAACGCGAGACCCAGTACTTC. It translates to CASMGREERETQYF.

This chain uses TRBV5-1 with TRBJ1-1, with unresolved D. Trimming left V 0 bases short and J 0 bases short, with 6 bases between. This CDR3 comprises 14 residues. CDR1 is SGHRS, CDR2 YFSETQ, per germline. The CDR3 region is CASSLGSMNTEAFF. CDR3 DNA sequence: TGCGCCAGCAGCTTGGGCAGTATGAACACTGAAGCTTTCTTT.

This clone appeared a single time. This chain links TRBV4-1 with TRBJ2-5; 10 positions match TRBD2. The germline V gene encodes CDR1 MGHRA and CDR2 YSYEKL. The CDR3 loop spans 16 amino acids. Germline trimming cut 4 bases from V and 6 bases from J; bases unmatched to any gene: 11. DNA for the CDR3: TGCGCCAGCAGCCCCAGGCTAGCGGGAGTAGGTCAGACCCAGTACTTC. Translation: CASSPRLAGVGQTQYF.

Only a few counts were recorded for this clone. The rearrangement joins TRBV10-2 to TRBJ2-5; 8 nucleotides agree with TRBD2. Germline CDR1 is WSHSY and CDR2 is SAAADI. CDR3 length: 15 amino acids. Germline trimming cut 4 bases from V and 4 bases from J; bases unmatched to any gene: 8. CDR3 amino acids: CASSVERGRGETQYF. For the CDR3, the DNA is TGCGCCAGCAGTGTCGAGCGGGGGAGGGGAGAGACCCAGTACTTC.

The rearrangement joins TRBV5-6 to TRBJ1-2; 7 bases line up with TRBD1. Germline CDR1 is SGHDT and CDR2 is YYEEEE. CDR3 length equals 15 residues. The V and J ends lost 3 bases and 3 bases, in that order; junction bases with no gene match: 8. For the CDR3, the DNA is TGTGCCAGCAGCTCTCCGACAGGGATAGACTATGGCTACACCTTC. It encodes CASSSPTGIDYGYTF.

As for this clone: One junction end disagrees with the germline gene, perhaps due to a read error. The chain couples TRBV5-4 to TRBJ2-7; D unresolved. The CDR3 totals 11 residues. CDR1 is SGHNT, CDR2 YYREEE, per germline (reference sequence). In nucleotides, the CDR3 is TGTGCCAGCAGCTTGGGAGCTGACTGGGACTTC. Translation: CASSLGADWDF. Complete variable domain (other parts from reference TRBV5-4 and TRBJ2-7): ETGVTQSPTHLIKTRGQQVTLRCSSQSGHNTVSWYQQALGQGPQFIFQYYREEENGRGNFPPRFSGLQFPNYSSELNVNALELDDSALYLCASSLGADWDFGPGTRLTVT.

The chain couples TRBV6-5 to TRBJ1-2; 7 bases map to TRBD1. The V segment lost 6 bases and the J segment 3 bases; nucleotides outside the gene matches: 7. The germline V gene encodes CDR1 MNHEY and CDR2 SVGAGI. This CDR3 region has 14 residues. DNA for the CDR3: TGTGCCAGCAGACTCTCCGGGACAGACTATGGCTACACCTTC. Translating it yields CASRLSGTDYGYTF.

V is TRBV7-9 and J is TRBJ1-1; a possible D gene is TRBD1 (6 bases). V gave up 4 bases and J gave up 0 bases, with 15 bases separating them. The CDR3 loop spans 16 amino acids. Germline V lookup: CDR1 SEHNR, CDR2 FQNEAQ (reference sequence). The chain's CDR3 is CASSSEHRAMNTEAFF. The CDR3 coding sequence is TGTGCCAGCAGCTCCGAGCACAGGGCAATGAACACTGAAGCTTTCTTT.

The chain uses TRBV5-1 and TRBJ2-3, with D maybe TRBD2 (6 bases). This CDR3 has 14 amino acids. Germline CDR1 is SGHRS and CDR2 is YFSETQ. Trimming removed 4 bases from V and 2 bases from J, with 11 bases in between. CDR3 DNA: TGCGCCAGCAGCCGGCGGGACCCCACAGATACGCAGTATTTT. Translating gives CASSRRDPTDTQYF.

The chain links TRBV9 to TRBJ2-7, with 8 bases aligning to TRBD1. The junction had 6 bases not matched to a gene; V was cut back by 4 bases and J by 0 bases. This CDR3 has 15 residues. Looked up from germline, CDR1 is SGDLS and CDR2 is YYNGEE. The CDR3 spells CASSLRQGRSYEQYF. The DNA of the CDR3 is TGTGCCAGCAGCCTCCGACAGGGGCGCTCCTACGAGCAGTACTTC.

V gene TRBV27 combines with J gene TRBJ2-2; D is uncertain. Trimming cost V 6 bases and J 4 bases, with 9 bases left between them. Germline values: CDR1 MNHEY, CDR2 SMNVEV (reference sequence). CDR3 length equals 13 residues. The chain's CDR3 is CASSWSGTGELFF. CDR3 in DNA: TGTGCCAGCAGCTGGAGTGGCACCGGGGAGCTGTTTTTT.